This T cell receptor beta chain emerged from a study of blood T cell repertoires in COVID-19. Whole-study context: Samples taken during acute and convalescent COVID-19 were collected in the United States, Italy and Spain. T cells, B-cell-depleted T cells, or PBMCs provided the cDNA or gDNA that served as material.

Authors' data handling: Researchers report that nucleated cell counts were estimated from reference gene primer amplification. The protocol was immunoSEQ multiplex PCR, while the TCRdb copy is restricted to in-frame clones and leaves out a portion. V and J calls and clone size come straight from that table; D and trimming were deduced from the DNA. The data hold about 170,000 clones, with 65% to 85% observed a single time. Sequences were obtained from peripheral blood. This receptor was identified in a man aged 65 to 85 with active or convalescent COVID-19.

The CDR3, as DNA: TGTGCCAGCAGTGCGGCAGGTGCCACCGGGGAGCTGTTTTTT. This gives the protein CASSAAGATGELFF. The rearrangement joins TRBV2 to TRBJ2-2; D ambiguous. Trimming pared 4 bases from V and 4 bases from J, leaving 10 bases between. Germline V lookup: CDR1 SNHLY, CDR2 FYNNEI. This CDR3 is built from 14 residues. The full variable domain, rest sourced from reference TRBV2 and TRBJ2-2, is EPEVTQTPSHQVTQMGQEVILRCVPISNHLYFYWYRQILGQKVEFLVSFYNNEISEKSEIFDDQFSVERPDGSNFTLKIRSTKLEDSAMYFCASSAAGATGELFFGEGSRLTVL.